Included here is one T cell receptor beta chain sequence, with context. Its specificity is not known. This sample is drawn from a study of cytomegalovirus exposure and HLA in healthy donors. The repertoire was sequenced with immunoSEQ multiplex PCR; TCRdb's copy has only in-frame clones and lacks some. Counted here are more than 95,000 clones, 89% occurring once; the ten biggest clones make up about 2%. Unmatched junction bases numbered 14, after V lost 10 bases and J lost 2 bases. Per germline, CDR1 SGHNT and CDR2 YYREEE (reference sequence). The CDR3 runs to 15 residues. Notes on the study in general: It was reportedly the case that the classifier diagnosed cytomegalovirus status with high specificity and sensitivity.

Sequenced material: PBMCs. This sequence originates from a young woman in good health and CMV-seronegative. V gene TRBV5-4 combines with J gene TRBJ2-5; 7 nucleotides line up with TRBD2. CDR3 nucleotide sequence: TGTGCCCCCGCCCCCCGGCGGGAGAAGCAAGAGACCCAGTACTTC. Translated, it gives CAPAPRREKQETQYF.